These 5 T cell receptor beta chains originate from one sample sequenced in a study of OX40 agonist ivuxolimab in advanced cancers. Assay used: immunoSEQ multiplex PCR; TCRdb lists only in-frame clones, some missing. The sample includes about 62,000 clones, 75% to 90% of them seen just once. This material consisted of CD4+ or CD8+ T cells sorted from blood, taken in a trial of the OX40 agonist ivuxolimab. The receptor source for this set is an adult with an advanced solid tumor such as melanoma, head and neck, liver or kidney cancer.

The chain combines TRBV7-9 with TRBJ1-1; weak D call: TRBD1 (6 bases). CDR3 length equals 19 residues. The germline V gene has CDR1 SEHNR and CDR2 FQNEAQ (reference sequence). Trimming took 0 bases from V and 3 from J, leaving 23 bases between them. CDR3 nucleotide sequence: TGTGCCAGCAGCTTAGCTTATTTTTCGGCAGGGGATGGTCACACTGAAGCTTTCTTT. It codes for CASSLAYFSAGDGHTEAFF.

This chain links TRBV14 with TRBJ2-1; D is uncertain. V was shortened by 1 base and J by 8 bases, with 12 bases between the two germline ends. Germline-derived CDR1 and CDR2 are SGHDN and FVKESK. The CDR3 extends over 14 amino acids. The CDR3 reads CASSQVTPRDEQFF. The CDR3 DNA sequence: TGTGCCAGCAGCCAAGTCACCCCAAGGGATGAGCAGTTCTTC.

There are a few counts of this clone. The chain carries TRBV15 and TRBJ2-1, with 10 bases fitting TRBD1. Trimming at V came to 0 bases and at J to 12 bases, leaving 8 bases not matched to a gene. The germline CDR1 and CDR2 sequences are LNHNV and YYDKDF (reference sequence). This CDR3 region has 15 residues. The CDR3 protein is CATSRDQGTGASQFF. The CDR3 DNA reads as TGTGCCACCAGCAGAGATCAAGGGACAGGGGCTTCGCAGTTCTTC.

DNA of the CDR3: TGTGCCAGCAGGACGGACAGGGACTCTGGAAACACCATATATTTT. Its protein is CASRTDRDSGNTIYF. The chain is built from TRBV6-4 and TRBJ1-3; 8 bases match TRBD1. The junction had 4 bases not matched to a gene; V was cut back by 6 bases and J by 0 bases. CDR1 MRHNA and CDR2 SNTAGT come from the germline V gene. The CDR3 spans 15 residues.

This chain links TRBV10-2 with TRBJ2-5, with TRBD1 identical over 8 bases. Trimming at V came to 0 bases and at J to 4 bases, leaving 7 bases not matched to a gene. Germline V gives CDR1 WSHSY, CDR2 SAAADI. CDR3 length equals 16 residues. Written as DNA, the CDR3 is TGCGCCAGCAGTGAGTCAGGACAGGGAGGCCGAGAGACCCAGTACTTC. This translates into CASSESGQGGRETQYF.